This T cell receptor beta chain was identified in a study of early T cells in non-severe SARS-CoV-2 infection. Study-wide context: With bulk RNA from unsorted whole blood as input, sequencing yielded unpaired chains. Study-wide points: Missing private and CD4 specificities, VDJdb matching favored anti-spike CD8 responses.

The CDR3 is 15 residues long. Trimming removed 8 bases from V and 6 bases from J, with 23 bases in between. Unique molecular identifiers were affixed to single, distinct cDNA molecules. TCRdb re-called the 5' RACE reads with MiXCR, one entry per CDR3 protein. This sample has approximately 65,000 distinct CDR3 sequences, with 12% found just once. The table lists this clonotype with a few counts. Its antigen remains unknown. The source is an adult who was a healthcare worker with PCR-confirmed SARS-CoV-2 infection or an uninfected control (not recorded which). Material for sequencing was whole blood. The chain combines TRBV12-3 or TRBV12-4 with TRBJ2-7; D possibly matches TRBD1 or TRBD2 (5 bases each). The CDR3 spells CASCLGTLKTAEQYF. Written as DNA, the CDR3 is TGTGCCAGCTGCCTTGGGACGTTAAAGACGGCCGAGCAGTACTTC.